The next 11 T cell receptor beta chains were all read from a single sample in a study of OX40 agonist ivuxolimab in advanced cancers. Data came from immunoSEQ multiplex PCR; TCRdb stores just in-frame clones and leaves some out. The table has 90,000 or so clones, 90% to 95% seen once; the top ten hold 2% to 3%. The sequences come from CD4+ or CD8+ T cells sorted from blood, collected in a trial of the OX40 agonist ivuxolimab. These receptors were obtained from an adult with an advanced solid tumor such as melanoma, head and neck, liver or kidney cancer.

This clone came up once. The chain joins TRBV19 to TRBJ1-2, with D uncertain. The CDR3 is made up of 15 amino acids. Deletions cut 5 bases from V and 0 bases from J, with 13 bases between. Germline loops: CDR1 LNHDA, CDR2 SQIVND (reference sequence). The CDR3 region has the DNA TGTGCCAGTAGTGCGCGGCAGTCTACTAACTATGGCTACACCTTC. It yields the protein CASSARQSTNYGYTF.

This clone has a single count. The genes are TRBV27 and TRBJ2-2, with TRBD2 identical over 7 bases. The germline V gene has CDR1 MNHEY and CDR2 SMNVEV (reference sequence). The CDR3 spans 19 residues. V dropped 1 base and J dropped 3; count of bases not matched to a gene: 14. The CDR3 sequence: CASSLLGRRASGDTGELFF. The DNA of the CDR3 is TGTGCCAGCAGTTTATTGGGTCGGCGGGCTAGCGGTGACACCGGGGAGCTGTTTTTT.

This chain uses TRBV7-2 with TRBJ2-2; 8 bases align to TRBD1. CDR3 length: 15 residues. The germline V gene has CDR1 SGHTA and CDR2 FQGNSA. With 4 bases clipped from V and 6 bases from J, the junction kept 7 bases outside the gene matches. CDR3 residues: CASSSGQGAAGELFF. In nucleotides, the CDR3 is TGTGCCAGCAGCTCGGGGCAGGGGGCGGCCGGGGAGCTGTTTTTT.

The V call is TRBV5-1, the J call TRBJ2-5; D tentatively fits TRBD1 or TRBD2 (5 bases each). Germline CDR1 reads SGHRS; CDR2 reads YFSETQ. Trimming removed 0 bases at V and 0 bases at J, with 15 bases between. There are 17 residues in the CDR3. The CDR3 loop reads CASSLAEGRNYQETQYF. The CDR3 nucleotides read TGCGCCAGCAGCTTGGCCGAGGGGCGAAACTACCAAGAGACCCAGTACTTC.

The V call is TRBV6-5, the J call TRBJ1-5; D uncertain. CDR1 and CDR2 (germline): MNHEY, SVGAGI. Trimming removed 6 bases from V and 0 bases from J, with 12 bases in between. CDR3 size: 15 residues. The CDR3 here is CASSPRGFSNQPQHF. The CDR3 DNA reads as TGTGCCAGCAGCCCCCGAGGGTTTAGCAATCAGCCCCAGCATTTT.

The chain combines TRBV19 with TRBJ2-6; D is possibly TRBD2 (5 bases). Germline CDR1 is LNHDA and CDR2 is SQIVND (reference sequence). Trimming took 5 bases from V and 2 from J, leaving 13 bases between them. The CDR3 runs to 16 residues. This CDR3 reads CASSDRRGTGANVLTF. In DNA form, the CDR3 reads TGTGCCAGTAGTGACCGACGGGGAACTGGGGCCAACGTCCTGACTTTC.

The chain is built from TRBV27 and TRBJ2-5, with TRBD2 matching 9 bases. The V and J ends lost 6 bases and 5 bases, in that order; junction bases with no gene match: 13. This CDR3 is built from 16 residues. Germline V gene data show CDR1 as MNHEY and CDR2 as SMNVEV (reference sequence). Written as DNA, the CDR3 is TGTGCCAGCAGAATAAGGGGACTAGCCGGTGAGGAGACCCAGTACTTC. Its protein is CASRIRGLAGEETQYF.

In this sample, this clone turned up once. DNA for the CDR3: TGTGCCAGTAGTAGTCGGGGGGCGGAAACCAATAACTATGGCTACACCTTC. Protein sequence: CASSSRGAETNNYGYTF. The rearrangement joins TRBV19 to TRBJ1-2, with TRBD1 as a possible D gene (6 bases). The ends were cut back, 4 bases at V and 1 base at J, with 19 bases in the middle. CDR3 length: 17 amino acids. From germline, CDR1 is LNHDA and CDR2 SQIVND (reference sequence).

The J gene is TRBJ2-7, the V gene TRBV6-5; TRBD1 matches 10 bases. The CDR3 length is 15 residues. Germline V gene lookup returns CDR1 MNHEY and CDR2 SVGAGI. V shed 7 bases and J 2 bases; nucleotides not matched to a gene: 8. The DNA for the CDR3 is TGTGCCAGCAACCGGGGGGGGACAGGGGCCTACGAGCAGTACTTC. Translated: CASNRGGTGAYEQYF.

The V call is TRBV7-2, the J call TRBJ2-1, with 11 positions matching TRBD2. Germline CDR1 is SGHTA and CDR2 is FQGNSA. This CDR3 is built from 16 residues. After removal of 4 bases from V and 3 bases from J, the junction contained 5 bases not matched to a gene. CDR3 amino acids: CASSYTSGSRYNEQFF. The CDR3 DNA reads as TGTGCCAGCAGCTACACTAGCGGGAGTCGCTACAATGAGCAGTTCTTC.

The rearrangement uses TRBV28 and TRBJ1-5; 7 nucleotides line up with TRBD1. V lost 5 bases and J lost 2; bases outside the gene matches: 3. CDR1 and CDR2 from the germline V gene are MDHEN and SYDVKM. The CDR3 spans 14 residues. CDR3 nucleotides: TGTGCCAGCAGTCTCACAGGGGGCAATCAGCCCCAGCATTTT. It yields the protein CASSLTGGNQPQHF.